This entry concerns a single T cell receptor (beta chain). The antigen is not known. The sample belongs to a study of stem cell transplantation in POMP-related autoinflammatory disease. In the study overall: Before transplant: CD4+ naive skewing, low CD8+ proportions, reduced cytokine secretion. Notes on the study in general: In PRAID patients, the number of distinct TRB V-J gene pairings was restricted.

Profiling relied on immunoSEQ multiplex PCR, and the TCRdb table lists in-frame clones only, not all of them. Found here are 25,000 to 30,000 clones, around 86% of them singletons; the top ten hold approximately 2.4%. The V and J ends lost 3 bases and 4 bases, in that order; junction bases with no gene match: 2. From germline, CDR1 is MGHRA and CDR2 YSYEKL. The CDR3 totals 14 residues. PRAID combined immunodeficiency and autoinflammation. The clonotype was recovered from a human donor with POMP-related autoinflammation and immune dysregulation (PRAID). Sequenced here: CD4+ T cells from PBMCs, sampled before stem cell transplantation. This chain links TRBV4-1 with TRBJ2-1; 8 nucleotides agree with TRBD1. The CDR3 DNA is TGCGCCAGCAGCCAGCGGACAGGGTACAATGAGCAGTTCTTC. Translating gives CASSQRTGYNEQFF.